This TCR beta chain was captured by sequencing in a study of control samples from healthy donors and cancer patients. The data were produced by immunoSEQ multiplex PCR, yet TCRdb's version contains in-frame clones alone and is incomplete. Its table lists roughly 200,000 clones. Sequencing was done on a sample of blood. This clonotype originated in a woman under 40 in good health.

CDR3 bases: TGTGCCAGTAGTATAGGTCGTGGTGAAAAACTGTTTTTT. It encodes CASSIGRGEKLFF. The chain links TRBV19 to TRBJ1-4; D not resolved. The CDR3 has 13 residues. V lost 1 base and J lost 7, with 7 bases in between. Per the germline V gene, CDR1 is LNHDA and CDR2 is SQIVND (reference sequence).